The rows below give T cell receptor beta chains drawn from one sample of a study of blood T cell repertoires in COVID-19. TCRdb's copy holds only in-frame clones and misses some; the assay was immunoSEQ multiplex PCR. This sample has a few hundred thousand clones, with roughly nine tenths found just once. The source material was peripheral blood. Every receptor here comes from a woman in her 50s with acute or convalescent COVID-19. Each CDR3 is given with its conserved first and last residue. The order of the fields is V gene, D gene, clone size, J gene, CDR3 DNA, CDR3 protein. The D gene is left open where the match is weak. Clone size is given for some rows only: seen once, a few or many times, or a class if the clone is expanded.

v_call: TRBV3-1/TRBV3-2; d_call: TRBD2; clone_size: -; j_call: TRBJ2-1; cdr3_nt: TGTGCCAGCAGCCAACTAGCGGGACCCTCCTACAATGAGCAGTTCTTC; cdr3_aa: CASSQLAGPSYNEQFF
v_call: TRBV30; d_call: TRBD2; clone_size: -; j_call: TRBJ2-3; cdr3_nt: TGTGCCTGGGGACTAGCGGGAGGGGGAGATACGCAGTATTTT; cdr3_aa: CAWGLAGGGDTQYF
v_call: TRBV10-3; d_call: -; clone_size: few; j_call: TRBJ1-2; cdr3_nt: TGTGCCATCAGTGAGTCGGGGGGGCCCAACTATGGCTACACCTTC; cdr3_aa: CAISESGGPNYGYTF
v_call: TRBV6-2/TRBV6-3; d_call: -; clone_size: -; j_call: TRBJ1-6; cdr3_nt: TGTGCCAGCAGTTACTCGTTTCGCGGGTCACCCCTCCACTTT; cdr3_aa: CASSYSFRGSPLHF
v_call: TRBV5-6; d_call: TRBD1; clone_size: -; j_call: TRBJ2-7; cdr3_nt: TGTGCCAGCAGCCTACTTTGGGACAGCGCCTACGAGCAGTACTTC; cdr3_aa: CASSLLWDSAYEQYF
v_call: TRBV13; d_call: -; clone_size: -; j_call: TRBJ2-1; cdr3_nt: TGTGCCAGCAGCTTGGGTTTGGGCGACAATGAGCAGTTCTTC; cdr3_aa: CASSLGLGDNEQFF
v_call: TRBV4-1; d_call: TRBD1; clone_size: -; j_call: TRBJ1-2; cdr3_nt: TGCGCCAGCAGCCAAGCCCAGACAGGGACGAACTATGGCTACACCTTC; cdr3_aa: CASSQAQTGTNYGYTF
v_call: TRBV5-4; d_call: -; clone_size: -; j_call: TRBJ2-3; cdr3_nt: TGTGCCAGCAGCCGAAAAGCCGGGGATACGCAGTATTTT; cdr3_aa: CASSRKAGDTQYF
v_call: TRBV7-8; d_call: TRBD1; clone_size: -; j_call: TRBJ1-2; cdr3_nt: TGTGCCAGCAGGGGACGGGACAGGGAAGGAAAAAACTATGGCTACACCTTC; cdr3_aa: CASRGRDREGKNYGYTF
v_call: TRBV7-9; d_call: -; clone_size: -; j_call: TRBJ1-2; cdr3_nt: TGTGCCAGCAGCTTACGGACGGGAGATGGCGGCTACACCTTC; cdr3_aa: CASSLRTGDGGYTF
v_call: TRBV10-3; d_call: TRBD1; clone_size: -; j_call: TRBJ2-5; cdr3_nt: TGTGCCATCAGTGAGGACCGGACAGGTCACCAAGAGACCCAGTACTTC; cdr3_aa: CAISEDRTGHQETQYF
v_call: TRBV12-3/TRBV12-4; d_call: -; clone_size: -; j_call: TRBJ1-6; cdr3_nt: TGTGCCAGCAGTTTGGGCACTAATTCACCCCTCCACTTT; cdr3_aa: CASSLGTNSPLHF
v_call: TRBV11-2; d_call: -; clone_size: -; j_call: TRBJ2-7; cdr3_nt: TGTGCCAGCAGCTTAGATCGCGCCATCTACGAGCAGTACTTC; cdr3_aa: CASSLDRAIYEQYF
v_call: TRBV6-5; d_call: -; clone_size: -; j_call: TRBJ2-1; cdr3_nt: TGTGCCAGCAGTTACTACGGACTCGACAATGAGCAGTTCTTC; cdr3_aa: CASSYYGLDNEQFF
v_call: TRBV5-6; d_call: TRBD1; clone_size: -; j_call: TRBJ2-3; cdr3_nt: TGTGCCAGCAATTCCGGGACAGGGCCTATTGCGGATACGCAGTATTTT; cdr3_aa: CASNSGTGPIADTQYF
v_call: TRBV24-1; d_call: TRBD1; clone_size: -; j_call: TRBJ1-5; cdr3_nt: TGTGCCACCAGTTTGCAGGGGGATCAGCCCCAGCATTTT; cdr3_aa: CATSLQGDQPQHF
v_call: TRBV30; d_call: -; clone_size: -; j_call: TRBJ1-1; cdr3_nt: TGTGCCTGGATGGGGGAGGGTGAAGCTTTCTTT; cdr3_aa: CAWMGEGEAFF
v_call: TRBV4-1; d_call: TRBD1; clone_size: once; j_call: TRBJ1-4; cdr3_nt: TGCGCCAGCAGCCAAGGGGGCGGGTCTTTACAGGGGGCAGGGGAAAAACTGTTTTTT; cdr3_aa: CASSQGGGSLQGAGEKLFF
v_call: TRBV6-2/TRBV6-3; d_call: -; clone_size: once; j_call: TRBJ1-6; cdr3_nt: TGTGCCAGCAGCCTTACCCCTATAACTACCTATAATTCACCCCTCCACTTT; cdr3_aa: CASSLTPITTYNSPLHF
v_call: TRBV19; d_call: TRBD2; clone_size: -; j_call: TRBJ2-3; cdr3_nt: TGTGCCAGTAGTACCATAGCGGGGGGAGGGGATACGCAGTATTTT; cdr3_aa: CASSTIAGGGDTQYF
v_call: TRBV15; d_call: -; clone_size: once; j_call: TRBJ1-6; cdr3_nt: TGTGCCACCAGCTCACAGAATCATAATTCACCCCTCCACTTT; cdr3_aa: CATSSQNHNSPLHF
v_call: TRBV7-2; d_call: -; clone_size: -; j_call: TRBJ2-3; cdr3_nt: TGTGCCAGCAGCTTAGGGGGGCCCACAGATACGCAGTATTTT; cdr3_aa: CASSLGGPTDTQYF
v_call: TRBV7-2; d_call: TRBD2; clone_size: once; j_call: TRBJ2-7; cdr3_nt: TGTGCCAGCAGCTTAGAACTAGCGGGTTTGGGTTCCTACGAGCAGTACTTC; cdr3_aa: CASSLELAGLGSYEQYF
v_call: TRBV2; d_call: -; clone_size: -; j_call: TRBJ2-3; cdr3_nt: TGTGCCAGCAGTGACCCCCCTGGCACAGATACGCAGTATTTT; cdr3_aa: CASSDPPGTDTQYF
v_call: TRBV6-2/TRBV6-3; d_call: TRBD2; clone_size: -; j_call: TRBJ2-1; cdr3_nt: TGTGCCAGCAGCCCAGGAAGGAGCAGCGGGAAGTATGAGCAGTTCTTC; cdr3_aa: CASSPGRSSGKYEQFF
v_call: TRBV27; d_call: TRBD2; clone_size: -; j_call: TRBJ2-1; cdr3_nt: TGTGCCAGTAGACTAGCGGGGGAGTACAATGAGCAGTTCTTC; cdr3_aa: CASRLAGEYNEQFF
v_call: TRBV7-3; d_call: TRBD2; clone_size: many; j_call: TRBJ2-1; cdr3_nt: TGTGCCAGCAGCTCCCTGGGGGGGACCTCCTACAATGAGCAGTTCTTC; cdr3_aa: CASSSLGGTSYNEQFF
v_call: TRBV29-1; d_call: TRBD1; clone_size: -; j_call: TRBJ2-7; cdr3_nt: TGCAGCGTTGAAGACTGGACAGGGGGAGGGAAATCCTACGAGCAGTACTTC; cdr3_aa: CSVEDWTGGGKSYEQYF
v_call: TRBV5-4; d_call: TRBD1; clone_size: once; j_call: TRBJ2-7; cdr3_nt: TGTGCCAGCAGCCCAGGACAGGGGGCAATCTACGAGCAGTACTTC; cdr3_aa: CASSPGQGAIYEQYF
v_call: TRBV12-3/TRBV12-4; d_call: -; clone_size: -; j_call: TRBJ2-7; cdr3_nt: TGTGCCAGCAGCCCCGAGCCGCGGGTCGAGCAGTACTTC; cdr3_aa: CASSPEPRVEQYF
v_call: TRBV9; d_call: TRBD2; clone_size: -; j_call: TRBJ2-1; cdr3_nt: TGTGCCAGCAGCCTGACGGGACTAGCGGGAGGAGAGCAGTTCTTC; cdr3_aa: CASSLTGLAGGEQFF
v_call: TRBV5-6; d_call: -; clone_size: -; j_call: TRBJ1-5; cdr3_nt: TGTGCCAGCAGCTTGGGCCCTCTAAGGGGCCATAGCAATCAGCCCCAGCATTTT; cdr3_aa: CASSLGPLRGHSNQPQHF
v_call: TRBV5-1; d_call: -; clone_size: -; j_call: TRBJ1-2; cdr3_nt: TGCGCCAGCAGCTTGGAGGCGGGGCTCTATGGCTACACCTTC; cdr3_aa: CASSLEAGLYGYTF
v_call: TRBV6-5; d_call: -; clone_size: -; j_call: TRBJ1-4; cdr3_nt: TGTGCCAGCAGTTCCAGTAGAGGGACTAATGAAAAACTGTTTTTT; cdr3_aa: CASSSSRGTNEKLFF
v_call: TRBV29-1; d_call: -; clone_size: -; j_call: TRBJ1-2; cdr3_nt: TGCAGCGTTGAAGATTACGGGGGGCCTTATGGCTACACCTTC; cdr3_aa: CSVEDYGGPYGYTF
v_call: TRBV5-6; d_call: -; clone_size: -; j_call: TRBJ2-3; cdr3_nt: TGTGCCAGCAGCCGGAACCAGAGGGATACGCAGTATTTT; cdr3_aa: CASSRNQRDTQYF
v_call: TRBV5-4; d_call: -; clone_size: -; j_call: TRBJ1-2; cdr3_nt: TGTGCCAGCAGCTTGGACGGTAACTATGGCTACACCTTC; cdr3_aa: CASSLDGNYGYTF
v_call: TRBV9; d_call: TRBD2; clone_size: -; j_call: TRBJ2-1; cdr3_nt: TGTGCCAGCAGCGTAGAGGTAGCGGGAGCCCCTACCTACAATGAGCAGTTCTTC; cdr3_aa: CASSVEVAGAPTYNEQFF
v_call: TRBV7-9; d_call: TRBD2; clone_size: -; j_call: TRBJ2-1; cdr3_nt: TGTGCCAGCAGCTCGTCTAGCGGGGGTTTCTACAATGAGCAGTTCTTC; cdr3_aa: CASSSSSGGFYNEQFF
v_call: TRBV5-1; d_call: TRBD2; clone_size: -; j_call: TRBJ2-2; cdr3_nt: TGCGCCAGCAACGAACGGGGAGGGGCCGGGGAGCTGTTTTTT; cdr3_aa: CASNERGGAGELFF